What follows are 7 T cell receptor beta chains derived from one specimen sequenced in a study of blood T cell repertoires in COVID-19. The repertoire was sequenced with immunoSEQ multiplex PCR; TCRdb's copy has only in-frame clones and lacks some. This sample carries roughly 220,000 clones, roughly 79% of them seen once, and the ten largest clones take 7.5%. The sequenced sample consisted of peripheral blood. The receptors shown here come from a woman aged 80 or over with COVID-19, enrolled during active disease.

This clone was seen a few times. Distinct nucleotide sequences in the sample also encode this CDR3. The chain employs TRBV5-1 and TRBJ2-1; D is possibly TRBD1 (6 bases). The CDR3 consists of 14 residues. From germline, CDR1 is SGHRS and CDR2 YFSETQ. V gave up 4 bases and J gave up 1 base, with 9 bases separating them. CDR3 amino acids: CASSPGQSYNEQFF. The CDR3 DNA follows: TGCGCCAGCAGCCCCGGACAGTCCTACAATGAGCAGTTCTTC.

This sequence joins TRBV12-5 and TRBJ1-5, with D possibly TRBD1 on 6 matching bases. This CDR3 is 14 amino acids long. V was cut by 2 bases and J by 5 bases, with 10 bases left in between. The germline CDR1 and CDR2 sequences are LGHNT and FRNRAP. The CDR3 loop is CASGLTGGDQPQHF. The CDR3 nucleotides are TGTGCTAGTGGTTTGACTGGGGGCGATCAGCCCCAGCATTTT.

V gene TRBV27 combines with J gene TRBJ1-2, with TRBD1 as a possible D gene (5 bases). Trimming shortened V by 3 bases and J by 7 bases, and 12 bases separated the two germline ends. This CDR3 spans 13 amino acids. The V gene's germline CDR1 is MNHEY and CDR2 SMNVEV (reference sequence). The CDR3 region has the DNA TGTGCCAGCAGTTTGGGTCAGGGAGGTGGCTACACCTTC. Translation: CASSLGQGGGYTF.

The gene calls are TRBV19 and TRBJ1-5; 9 positions agree with TRBD1. The CDR3 extends over 13 amino acids. J gave up 5 bases and V 5 bases, and 1 base lay outside the gene matches. Germline V CDR1 and CDR2: LNHDA, SQIVND (reference sequence). CDR3 DNA sequence: TGTGCCAGTAGTTGGGACAGGGATCAGCCCCAGCATTTT. Amino acid sequence: CASSWDRDQPQHF.

This chain joins TRBV18 and TRBJ2-2; D gene ambiguous. The V end was cut by 4 bases, the J end by 0 bases, with 9 bases between. Germline-derived CDR1 and CDR2 are KGHSH and LQKENI. CDR3 length: 15 residues. This CDR3 reads CASSLTATNTGELFF. CDR3 DNA sequence: TGTGCCAGCTCACTCACAGCCACGAACACCGGGGAGCTGTTTTTT.

The chain employs TRBV6-5 and TRBJ1-2; D is possibly TRBD1 (5 bases). The CDR3 runs to 14 residues. V was cut by 6 bases and J by 8 bases, with 19 bases left in between. Germline loops: CDR1 MNHEY, CDR2 SVGAGI. CDR3 nucleotide sequence: TGTGCCAGCAGGCACCCCCAGCCCTCAGGGGGCTACACCTTC. Its translation is CASRHPQPSGGYTF.

This chain connects TRBV2 to TRBJ2-1, with TRBD2 as a possible D gene (6 bases). Deletions cut 6 bases from V and 5 bases from J, with 20 bases between. Looked up from germline, CDR1 is SNHLY and CDR2 is FYNNEI. The CDR3 is made up of 16 amino acids. The CDR3 is CASSALTVGGDNEQFF. CDR3 coding DNA: TGTGCCAGCAGCGCTTTGACTGTAGGCGGGGACAATGAGCAGTTCTTC.